These 16 T cell receptor beta chains were all obtained from the same sample, sequenced in a study of siplizumab effects on memory and regulatory T cells. The method was immunoSEQ multiplex PCR; TCRdb's version includes in-frame clones alone and lacks a portion of them. The table records some 100,000 clones, 92% of them present only once. The sequenced sample was Tregs sorted from blood. These receptors were collected from a human donor in good health.

The chain carries TRBV7-2 and TRBJ1-2; D is unresolved. Germline CDR1 and CDR2: SGHTA and FQGNSA. CDR3 length: 16 residues. Trimming removed 5 bases from V and 5 bases from J, with 21 bases in between. The CDR3 is CASSPQSPPGRYGYTF. The CDR3 coding sequence is TGTGCCAGCAGCCCCCAGTCCCCCCCGGGCCGGTATGGCTACACCTTC.

Only a few counts were recorded for this clone. V is TRBV2 and J is TRBJ1-4, with 8 positions matching TRBD1. CDR1 and CDR2 (germline): SNHLY, FYNNEI. V was pared by 10 bases and J by 5 bases, with 6 bases of the junction left unmatched. There are 13 residues in the CDR3. This chain's CDR3 is CATQGAWNEKLFF. The DNA of the CDR3 is TGTGCCACCCAGGGGGCTTGGAATGAAAAACTGTTTTTT.

This chain connects TRBV6-1 to TRBJ2-1, with 13 bases that match TRBD2. J gave up 6 bases and V 1 base, and 6 bases lay outside the gene matches. The CDR3 runs 17 residues. Germline-derived CDR1 and CDR2 are MNHNS and SASEGT. The CDR3 sequence: CASSEDVRTSGSNEQFF. CDR3 sequence (DNA): TGTGCCAGCAGTGAAGATGTGAGGACTAGCGGGAGCAATGAGCAGTTCTTC.

The chain carries TRBV7-9 and TRBJ1-2, with TRBD1 matching 7 bases. The CDR3 sequence is 14 residues long. Trimming took 4 bases from V and 2 from J; bases not matched to a gene: 4. Germline V gives CDR1 SEHNR, CDR2 FQNEAQ (reference sequence). The CDR3 DNA follows: TGTGCCAGCAGCTGGGGACAGAGGAACTATGGCTACACCTTC. The encoded protein is CASSWGQRNYGYTF.

The chain employs TRBV10-3 and TRBJ2-1; 11 bases align to TRBD2. The CDR3 totals 13 residues. Germline V gene lookup returns CDR1 ENHRY and CDR2 SYGVKD. Trimming cost V 10 bases and J 8 bases; bases outside gene matches: 7. For the CDR3, the DNA is TGTGCCACCACTAGCGGGAGAGGTCATGAGCAGTTCTTC. It yields the protein CATTSGRGHEQFF.

The chain uses TRBV10-1 and TRBJ2-1; D might be TRBD2 (6 bases). The CDR3 covers 16 residues. Trimming removed 4 bases from V and 8 bases from J, with 21 bases in between. Germline lookup yields CDR1 WNHNN and CDR2 SYGVQD (reference sequence). The CDR3 coding sequence is TGCGCCAGCAGTGGGGAAGGGGCTAGCAGGAGGGATGAGCAGTTCTTC. This codes for CASSGEGASRRDEQFF.

This chain connects TRBV5-1 to TRBJ2-1; D uncertain. Germline V gene data show CDR1 as SGHRS and CDR2 as YFSETQ. Trimming left V 7 bases short and J 8 bases short, with 10 bases between. This CDR3 contains 11 residues. The CDR3, as DNA: TGCGCCAGCCGGGCAGTTGATGAGCAGTTCTTC. It codes for CASRAVDEQFF.

This rearrangement joins TRBV5-1 to TRBJ2-5; D is uncertain. Trimming took 4 bases from V and 5 from J, leaving 12 bases between them. Per germline, CDR1 SGHRS and CDR2 YFSETQ. CDR3 length: 13 residues. CDR3 amino acids: CASSPSDPETQYF. The CDR3 DNA follows: TGCGCCAGCAGCCCATCCGATCCGGAGACCCAGTACTTC. Full variable domain (rest looked up from reference TRBV5-1 and TRBJ2-5): KAGVTQTPRYLIKTRGQQVTLSCSPISGHRSVSWYQQTPGQGLQFLFEYFSETQRNKGNFPGRFSGRQFSNSRSEMNVSTLELGDSALYLCASSPSDPETQYFGPGTRLLVL.

The chain has TRBV28 and TRBJ2-7, with 10 bases fitting TRBD2. Germline CDR1 and CDR2: MDHEN and SYDVKM. Trimming cost V 5 bases and J 6 bases; bases outside gene matches: 10. This CDR3 region has 15 residues. CDR3: CASSTSGNLLGEQYF. CDR3 bases: TGTGCCAGCAGTACTAGCGGGAACCTGCTAGGCGAGCAGTACTTC.

The genes are TRBV28 and TRBJ2-7; TRBD2 matches at 7 bases. The V gene's germline CDR1 is MDHEN and CDR2 SYDVKM. This CDR3 has 16 amino acids. Losses at the gene ends were 5 bases for V and 0 bases for J; bases not matched to a gene: 10. The CDR3 is CASSPPWRGSSYEQYF. The CDR3 nucleotides are TGTGCCAGCAGTCCCCCCTGGCGGGGGAGCTCCTACGAGCAGTACTTC.

The chain uses TRBV7-2 and TRBJ2-1, with TRBD2 as a possible D gene (6 bases). V lost 5 bases, J lost 10 bases, and 9 bases lay in between. Germline V gene data show CDR1 as SGHTA and CDR2 as FQGNSA. CDR3 length: 11 residues. CDR3 coding DNA: TGTGCCAGCAGCCTCCGGGGGGAGCAGTTCTTC. Translating gives CASSLRGEQFF.

The chain joins TRBV28 to TRBJ2-7, with TRBD1 matching 7 bases. V trimming: 5 bases; J trimming: 4 bases; junction bases outside the gene matches: 11. CDR1 and CDR2 from the germline V gene are MDHEN and SYDVKM. CDR3 length: 15 residues. Written as DNA, the CDR3 is TGTGCCAGCAGTGCGTCCGAATTCAGGGGGTACGAGCAGTACTTC. Amino acid sequence: CASSASEFRGYEQYF.

This clone came up once. The chain links TRBV5-1 to TRBJ2-1, with D possibly matching TRBD2 (5 bases). The CDR3 has 14 amino acids. Germline CDR1 reads SGHRS; CDR2 reads YFSETQ. V lost 2 bases and J lost 0, with 6 bases in between. CDR3 nucleotide sequence: TGCGCCAGCAGCTTCGGGATCTCCTACAATGAGCAGTTCTTC. Translation: CASSFGISYNEQFF.

J is TRBJ2-2 and V is TRBV5-1; TRBD2 agrees at 9 bases. The CDR3 length is 15 residues. V gave up 4 bases and J gave up 5 bases; unmatched junction bases: 6. Looked up from germline, CDR1 is SGHRS and CDR2 is YFSETQ. CDR3 residues: CASSAVAGETGELFF. In DNA, the CDR3 is TGCGCCAGCAGCGCTGTAGCGGGAGAGACCGGGGAGCTGTTTTTT.

The chain carries TRBV5-6 and TRBJ2-7; 9 bases are a match to TRBD1. CDR1 is SGHDT and CDR2 is YYEEEE in the germline V gene. Trimming at V came to 4 bases and at J to 7 bases, leaving 12 bases not matched to a gene. The CDR3 length is 15 residues. CDR3 nucleotide sequence: TGTGCCAGCAGCAGGTGGGACAGGGAAACTGGGGAGCAGTACTTC. Translation: CASSRWDRETGEQYF.

V gene TRBV6-6 combines with J gene TRBJ2-1; D remains unclear. The CDR3 contains 15 residues. Germline loops: CDR1 MNHNY, CDR2 SVGAGI (reference sequence). V lost 0 bases, J lost 2 bases, and 8 bases lay in between. In DNA form, the CDR3 reads TGTGCCAGCAGTTACTCGAGCGTGACCTACAATGAGCAGTTCTTC. It yields the protein CASSYSSVTYNEQFF.